One and the same sample provided the 27 T cell receptor beta chains below, sequenced in a study of blood T cell repertoires in COVID-19. The protocol was immunoSEQ multiplex PCR, while the TCRdb copy is restricted to in-frame clones and leaves out a portion. This table has roughly 170,000 clones, 84% appearing once. Sequenced sample: peripheral blood. The source of these receptors is a man in his forties who had recovered from COVID-19.

A remark on this clone: The same CDR3 arises from other DNA sequences in this sample as well. The CDR3 DNA follows: TGTGCCAGTAGTCTCGGACAGGGCACCTACGAGCAGTACTTC. It encodes CASSLGQGTYEQYF. This rearrangement joins TRBV19 to TRBJ2-7; 8 bases match TRBD1. V lost 5 bases to trimming and J lost 2 bases; unmatched junction nucleotides: 5. CDR3 size: 14 residues. Per the germline V gene, CDR1 is LNHDA and CDR2 is SQIVND (reference sequence).

V usage is TRBV7-9 and J usage is TRBJ2-3, with a tentative D call TRBD1 (6 bases). The germline gives CDR1 SEHNR, CDR2 FQNEAQ (reference sequence). CDR3 length equals 12 residues. V was cut by 5 bases and J by 5 bases, with 8 bases left in between. CDR3 nucleotide sequence: TGTGCCAGCAGCCAAGGGGGAGATACGCAGTATTTT. Its translation: CASSQGGDTQYF.

This chain uses TRBV27 with TRBJ1-1, with D hard to call. Germline V gene data show CDR1 as MNHEY and CDR2 as SMNVEV (reference sequence). Between the trimmed V and J ends, which lost 2 bases and 1 base, there was a span of 8 bases. CDR3 length: 14 amino acids. CDR3 region: CASSLAERNTEAFF. CDR3 coding DNA: TGTGCCAGCAGTTTAGCAGAACGGAACACTGAAGCTTTCTTT.

The sample holds one count of this clone. The J gene is TRBJ1-5, the V gene TRBV2; no reliable D call. CDR1 and CDR2 (germline): SNHLY, FYNNEI. The CDR3 totals 15 residues. V lost 6 bases and J lost 2, with 14 bases in between. As DNA, the CDR3 is TGTGCCAGCAGAGGCGAGGCCGCGGGCAATCAGCCCCAGCATTTT. It codes for CASRGEAAGNQPQHF.

This clone came up once. J is TRBJ2-2 and V is TRBV6-2 or TRBV6-3; 8 bases agree with TRBD2. Germline V CDR1 and CDR2: MNHEY, SVGEGT. V was pared by 5 bases and J by 2 bases, with 7 bases of the junction left unmatched. The CDR3 is 16 residues long. The CDR3 coding sequence is TGTGCCAGCAGTGACACGCGGGGGGCCAACACCGGGGAGCTGTTTTTT. Translated: CASSDTRGANTGELFF.

The sample holds a few counts of this clone. The chain uses TRBV13 and TRBJ1-2; D might be TRBD1 (6 bases). This CDR3 has 12 residues. Germline V gene data show CDR1 as PRHDT and CDR2 as FYEKMQ (reference sequence). V shed 5 bases and J shed 8 bases, with 12 bases lying between them. CDR3 coding DNA: TGTGCCAGCAGCCAAGGGGACATCGGCTACACCTTC. This codes for CASSQGDIGYTF.

The chain joins TRBV2 to TRBJ2-2; D unresolved. Germline loops: CDR1 SNHLY, CDR2 FYNNEI. The V gene lost 7 bases and the J gene lost 7 bases, with 10 bases spanning the gap. The CDR3 contains 12 residues. CDR3 DNA: TGTGCCAGCACGCCTAATCTCGGGGAGCTGTTTTTT. It yields the protein CASTPNLGELFF.

V is TRBV7-6 and J is TRBJ2-5, with D uncertain. Looked up from germline, CDR1 is SGHVS and CDR2 is FNYEAQ. The CDR3 has 15 amino acids. Trimming shortened V by 0 bases and J by 5 bases, and 13 bases separated the two germline ends. The DNA for the CDR3 is TGTGCCAGCAGCTTAGCGGAAGTCAGGCAGGAGACCCAGTACTTC. Protein: CASSLAEVRQETQYF.

This chain links TRBV10-3 with TRBJ1-2; 8 nucleotides agree with TRBD1. Trimming took 6 bases from V and 5 from J; bases not matched to a gene: 8. This CDR3 region has 14 residues. Germline-derived CDR1 and CDR2 are ENHRY and SYGVKD. The DNA for the CDR3 is TGTGCCATCAGGAAACAGGGGGAATCTTATGGCTACACCTTC. Its protein product is CAIRKQGESYGYTF.

The chain employs TRBV10-2 and TRBJ2-4; possibly TRBD2 for D (5 bases). The V gene lost 6 bases and the J gene lost 0 bases, with 15 bases spanning the gap. CDR3 length: 16 amino acids. Germline V gives CDR1 WSHSY, CDR2 SAAADI. CDR3 DNA: TGCGCCAGCAGCCTTAGCGCGTCAAGAGCCAAAAACATTCAGTACTTC. Amino acid sequence: CASSLSASRAKNIQYF.

Regarding this clone: Other DNA sequences in this sample translate to the same CDR3. The J gene is TRBJ2-7, the V gene TRBV28, with TRBD1 matching 7 bases. The J segment lost 5 bases and the V segment lost 5 bases, leaving 6 bases of the junction unmatched. Per the germline V gene, CDR1 is MDHEN and CDR2 is SYDVKM. There are 13 residues in the CDR3. CDR3 nucleotides: TGTGCCAGCAGTCGCCCAGACAGGGACGAGCAGTACTTC. Protein: CASSRPDRDEQYF.

The chain carries TRBV5-1 and TRBJ1-1, with 8 bases matching TRBD1. Losses at the gene ends were 0 bases for V and 2 bases for J; bases not matched to a gene: 3. The V gene's germline CDR1 is SGHRS and CDR2 YFSETQ. This CDR3 is 15 amino acids long. The DNA for the CDR3 is TGCGCCAGCAGCTTGGCAGGGGGCTTTAACACTGAAGCTTTCTTT. Its protein is CASSLAGGFNTEAFF.

The J gene is TRBJ1-2, the V gene TRBV16; TRBD1 aligns across 11 bases. The CDR3 runs to 14 residues. Germline V gene sequence: CDR1 KGHSY, CDR2 FQNENV. V dropped 2 bases and J dropped 7; count of bases not matched to a gene: 3. The CDR3 region is CASSQRTGGSGYTF. CDR3 nucleotide sequence: TGTGCCAGCAGCCAAAGGACAGGGGGCTCTGGCTACACCTTC.

The chain employs TRBV7-9 and TRBJ2-7; D gene unclear. The CDR3 length is 14 residues. Trimming removed 5 bases from V and 2 bases from J, with 13 bases in between. The germline gives CDR1 SEHNR, CDR2 FQNEAQ (reference sequence). CDR3 in amino acids: CASSPALVAYEQYF. In DNA form, the CDR3 reads TGTGCCAGCAGCCCAGCCCTAGTAGCCTACGAGCAGTACTTC. The variable domain in full, completed from reference TRBV7-9 and TRBJ2-7, reads DTGVSQNPRHKITKRGQNVTFRCDPISEHNRLYWYRQTLGQGPEFLTYFQNEAQLEKSRLLSDRFSAERPKGSFSTLEIQRTEQGDSAMYLCASSPALVAYEQYFGPGTRLTVT.

This clone was recorded once. The gene calls are TRBV7-9 and TRBJ2-1; a weak D match, TRBD1 (6 bases). The CDR3 contains 12 residues. Germline assignment: CDR1 SEHNR and CDR2 FQNEAQ (reference sequence). V lost 8 bases and J 8 bases, leaving 13 bases between the germline ends. The CDR3 nucleotides are TGTGCCAGCGGTTTTGGGGGCGATGAGCAGTTCTTC. Protein product: CASGFGGDEQFF.

V usage is TRBV19 and J usage is TRBJ2-5; D might be TRBD2 (5 bases). The V and J ends lost 5 bases and 0 bases respectively, with 13 bases between them. This CDR3 spans 15 amino acids. Germline loops: CDR1 LNHDA, CDR2 SQIVND (reference sequence). CDR3 sequence (DNA): TGTGCCAGTAGTTTTGGGAGCCAGTACCAAGAGACCCAGTACTTC. Protein product: CASSFGSQYQETQYF. Full variable domain (outside the CDR3, taken from reference TRBV19 and TRBJ2-5): DGGITQSPKYLFRKEGQNVTLSCEQNLNHDAMYWYRQDPGQGLRLIYYSQIVNDFQKGDIAEGYSVSREKKESFPLTVTSAQKNPTAFYLCASSFGSQYQETQYFGPGTRLLVL.

This chain connects TRBV18 to TRBJ2-7, with 9 bases matching TRBD1. This CDR3 contains 15 residues. J was trimmed by 4 bases and V by 4 bases; bases with no gene match: 8. Germline CDR1 is KGHSH and CDR2 is LQKENI. CDR3 protein: CASSLRTGVTYEQYF. CDR3 nucleotides: TGTGCCAGCTCACTGAGGACAGGGGTAACGTACGAGCAGTACTTC.

The J gene is TRBJ1-1, the V gene TRBV28; D is undetermined. V shed 5 bases and J shed 0 bases, with 16 bases lying between them. Germline CDR1 MDHEN, CDR2 SYDVKM. The CDR3 sequence is 16 residues long. The CDR3 region has the DNA TGTGCCAGCAGTCCTCCCTACCTAGTTATGAACACTGAAGCTTTCTTT. Translating it yields CASSPPYLVMNTEAFF. Full variable domain (rest looked up from reference TRBV28 and TRBJ1-1): DVKVTQSSRYLVKRTGEKVFLECVQDMDHENMFWYRQDPGLGLRLIYFSYDVKMKEKGDIPEGYSVSREKKERFSLILESASTNQTSMYLCASSPPYLVMNTEAFFGQGTRLTVV.

V and J are TRBV7-8 and TRBJ2-1, with TRBD2 as a possible D gene (6 bases). Germline V CDR1 and CDR2: SGHVS, FQNEAQ. CDR3 length equals 12 residues. Deletions cut 6 bases from V and 9 bases from J, with 12 bases between. The CDR3 DNA sequence: TGTGCCAGCAGTACTAGCAATCTTGAGCAGTTCTTC. This translates into CASSTSNLEQFF. Combining the CDR3 with reference TRBV7-8 and TRBJ2-1 gives the whole variable domain GAGVSQSPRYKVAKRGQDVALRCDPISGHVSLFWYQQALGQGPEFLTYFQNEAQLDKSGLPSDRFFAERPEGSVSTLKIQRTQQEDSAVYLCASSTSNLEQFFGPGTRLTVL.

Comment on this clone: This sample includes further DNA sequences coding for the same CDR3. The rearrangement joins TRBV12-3 or TRBV12-4 to TRBJ2-1; D call uncertain. The CDR3 has 13 amino acids. The V end was cut by 3 bases, the J end by 6 bases, with 9 bases between. CDR3 DNA sequence: TGTGCCAGCAGTTTGGCAGGCCCCAATGAGCAGTTCTTC. It translates to CASSLAGPNEQFF.

The chain uses TRBV6-5 and TRBJ2-2, with D possibly matching TRBD2 (6 bases). V was pared by 0 bases and J by 8 bases, with 13 bases between. The germline CDR1 and CDR2 sequences are MNHEY and SVGAGI. The CDR3 covers 15 residues. For the CDR3, the DNA is TGTGCCAGCAGTTACTCGGGACTCCGAGGGGGGGAGCTGTTTTTT. Translation: CASSYSGLRGGELFF.

V and J are TRBV27 and TRBJ1-2; a possible D gene is TRBD1 (6 bases). V lost 5 bases and J 8 bases, leaving 12 bases between the germline ends. The CDR3 consists of 12 residues. From germline, CDR1 is MNHEY and CDR2 SMNVEV (reference sequence). As DNA, the CDR3 is TGTGCCAGCAGTCTGACAGGCGGGGGCTACACCTTC. Translating gives CASSLTGGGYTF.

J is TRBJ1-1 and V is TRBV2; TRBD1 is a possible D gene (6 bases). This CDR3 contains 11 residues. Trimming stripped 8 bases from V and 6 bases from J, with 10 bases between. Germline CDR1 is SNHLY and CDR2 is FYNNEI. The CDR3 protein is CASRGGAEAFF. The CDR3 DNA sequence: TGTGCCAGCCGAGGGGGGGCTGAAGCTTTCTTT.

This chain connects TRBV2 to TRBJ1-2; 12 bases fit TRBD1. The CDR3 is 15 residues long. Germline assignment: CDR1 SNHLY and CDR2 FYNNEI. Trimming removed 6 bases from V and 8 bases from J; junction bases left unmatched: 10. The CDR3 DNA is TGTGCCAGCAGAAATCCGGGACAGGGGGCGGGAGGCTACACCTTC. Residues: CASRNPGQGAGGYTF.

The V and J genes are TRBV15 and TRBJ2-3; D might be TRBD1 (6 bases). The CDR3 runs to 15 residues. V was shortened by 2 bases and J by 6 bases, with 15 bases between the two germline ends. CDR1 is LNHNV and CDR2 is YYDKDF in the germline V gene (reference sequence). CDR3 sequence (DNA): TGTGCCACCAGCAGATCTCAGGGGACGGTCGATACGCAGTATTTT. Amino acid sequence: CATSRSQGTVDTQYF. The whole variable domain, filled in from reference TRBV15 and TRBJ2-3, reads DAMVIQNPRYQVTQFGKPVTLSCSQTLNHNVMYWYQQKSSQAPKLLFHYYDKDFNNEADTPDNFQSRRPNTSFCFLDIRSPGLGDTAMYLCATSRSQGTVDTQYFGPGTRLTVL.

The genes are TRBV11-3 and TRBJ1-6; D is possibly TRBD1 (6 bases). The germline V and J ends were trimmed by 0 bases and 7 bases, with 7 bases remaining between them. CDR1 and CDR2 (germline): SGHNT, YENEEA. The CDR3 covers 14 residues. The CDR3 sequence is CASSLDTGNSPLHF. CDR3 bases: TGTGCCAGCAGCTTAGACACAGGGAATTCACCCCTCCACTTT.

This clone was recorded once. This rearrangement joins TRBV6-5 to TRBJ2-1, with D possibly TRBD2 on 6 matching bases. This CDR3 has 14 amino acids. Germline values: CDR1 MNHEY, CDR2 SVGAGI. Deletions cut 5 bases from V and 6 bases from J, with 14 bases between. The CDR3 DNA reads TGTGCCAGCAGTCCGGGAGACAGTTTCAATGAGCAGTTCTTC. This codes for CASSPGDSFNEQFF.